This is a list of T cell receptor beta chains from one sample in a study of blood T cell repertoires in COVID-19. Profiling relied on immunoSEQ multiplex PCR, and the TCRdb table lists in-frame clones only, not all of them. Here the sample spans hundreds of thousands of clones, about 85% being singletons. What was sequenced was peripheral blood. These TCRs come from a woman between 18 and 29 years old who had recovered from COVID-19. Each CDR3 is given with its conserved first and last residue. The D gene is left open where the match is weak. Clone size is shown for a subset of rows, as once, few, many or a class of expanded clone.

V,D,length,size,J,CDR3,DNA
TRBV6-1,TRBD2,15,NA,TRBJ2-7,CASSVAGGPVYEQYF,TGTGCCAGCAGTGTAGCGGGAGGGCCTGTCTACGAGCAGTACTTC
TRBV10-3,TRBD1,13,NA,TRBJ1-2,CAISRQGWDGYTF,TGTGCCATCAGTCGACAGGGGTGGGATGGCTACACCTTC
TRBV27,TRBD2,15,NA,TRBJ2-2,CASSLAGGNTGELFF,TGTGCCAGCAGTTTAGCGGGAGGGAACACCGGGGAGCTGTTTTTT
TRBV4-3,NA,16,NA,TRBJ2-1,CASSQEVVLARNEQFF,TGCGCCAGCAGCCAAGAGGTGGTTCTAGCCCGCAATGAGCAGTTCTTC
TRBV6-2/TRBV6-3,TRBD1,14,NA,TRBJ2-7,CASSYHRGLSEQYF,TGTGCCAGCAGTTACCACAGGGGGCTCAGCGAGCAGTACTTC
TRBV19,TRBD1,16,NA,TRBJ1-1,CASSLSRGRFALEAFF,TGTGCCAGTAGTCTTTCCAGGGGGCGGTTTGCCCTTGAAGCTTTCTTT
TRBV11-2,TRBD1,14,once,TRBJ2-7,CASSHGQGAYEQYF,TGTGCCAGCAGCCACGGACAGGGGGCCTACGAGCAGTACTTC
TRBV4-1,NA,17,NA,TRBJ2-7,CASSQGMGHTFSYEQYF,TGCGCCAGCAGCCAAGGGATGGGACATACTTTCTCCTACGAGCAGTACTTC
TRBV18,NA,16,NA,TRBJ2-4,CASSPPPLLAKNIQYF,TGTGCCAGCTCACCGCCCCCACTTTTAGCCAAAAACATTCAGTACTTC
TRBV7-2,NA,13,NA,TRBJ1-2,CASSLEGAGGYTF,TGTGCCAGCAGCTTAGAAGGGGCTGGCGGCTACACCTTC
TRBV25-1,NA,16,NA,TRBJ2-3,CASSDTEVSSTDTQYF,TGTGCCAGCAGTGACACAGAAGTGTCTAGCACAGATACGCAGTATTTT
TRBV3-1/TRBV3-2,TRBD2,16,few,TRBJ2-3,CASSRRTSGRTDTQYF,TGTGCCAGCAGCCGACGGACTAGCGGGAGGACAGATACGCAGTATTTT
TRBV6-6,TRBD2,14,NA,TRBJ2-7,CASSGAGARREQYF,TGTGCCAGCAGTGGAGCGGGAGCCCGCCGCGAGCAGTACTTC
TRBV5-4,TRBD2,15,NA,TRBJ2-1,CASSPSGSRGNEQFF,TGTGCCAGCAGTCCCAGCGGGAGCAGAGGGAATGAGCAGTTCTTC
TRBV29-1,TRBD2,14,NA,TRBJ2-3,CSVEDSGSTDTQYF,TGCAGCGTTGAAGATAGCGGGAGTACAGATACGCAGTATTTT
TRBV27,NA,11,many,TRBJ2-7,CASSLSGEQYF,TGTGCCAGCAGCCTCTCCGGCGAGCAGTACTTC
TRBV6-5,TRBD2,15,NA,TRBJ2-1,CASSREGGPGYEQFF,TGTGCCAGCAGCCGAGAGGGAGGGCCTGGCTATGAGCAGTTCTTC
TRBV25-1,NA,14,NA,TRBJ2-1,CATTGLGEGNEQFF,TGTGCCACCACCGGCCTCGGAGAAGGCAATGAGCAGTTCTTC
TRBV29-1,NA,14,once,TRBJ2-2,CSVERGFGTGELFF,TGCAGCGTTGAAAGGGGATTTGGGACCGGGGAGCTGTTTTTT
TRBV7-3,NA,12,NA,TRBJ1-5,CASSSESQPQHF,TGTGCCAGCAGCTCTGAGAGTCAGCCCCAGCATTTT
TRBV7-2,NA,13,NA,TRBJ2-3,CASSLSREDTQYF,TGTGCCAGCAGCTTATCGAGAGAAGATACGCAGTATTTT
TRBV3-1/TRBV3-2,NA,16,NA,TRBJ2-3,CASSQWEREVGDTQYF,TGTGCCAGCAGCCAATGGGAGCGAGAGGTAGGAGATACGCAGTATTTT
TRBV13,NA,13,NA,TRBJ1-1,CASSLVRGQEAFF,TGTGCCAGCAGCCTTGTGAGGGGACAAGAAGCTTTCTTT
TRBV5-1,TRBD2,14,NA,TRBJ2-5,CASATSGRVETQYF,TGCGCCAGCGCTACTAGCGGGAGGGTAGAGACCCAGTACTTC
TRBV27,TRBD1,14,NA,TRBJ1-1,CASGWTGGDTEAFF,TGTGCCAGCGGATGGACAGGGGGCGACACTGAAGCTTTCTTT
TRBV19,NA,15,NA,TRBJ2-1,CASSIMASSYNEQFF,TGTGCCAGTAGTATAATGGCCAGCTCCTACAATGAGCAGTTCTTC
TRBV10-1,NA,17,NA,TRBJ1-1,CASSESSAERRNTEAFF,TGCGCCAGCAGTGAGTCATCGGCAGAGAGGAGGAACACTGAAGCTTTCTTT
TRBV6-5,NA,14,NA,TRBJ1-2,CASSIDGVRYGYTF,TGTGCCAGCAGTATCGACGGGGTCCGTTATGGCTACACCTTC
TRBV4-3,TRBD1,16,once,TRBJ1-2,CASSQSASRGIYGYTF,TGCGCCAGCAGCCAATCAGCCAGCAGGGGGATTTATGGCTACACCTTC
TRBV4-3,NA,13,NA,TRBJ1-6,CASSQESGSPLHF,TGCGCCAGCAGCCAAGAGAGTGGTTCACCCCTCCACTTT
TRBV19,TRBD2,14,NA,TRBJ2-5,CASNRAGGQETQYF,TGTGCCAGTAATAGAGCGGGAGGCCAAGAGACCCAGTACTTC
TRBV30,NA,12,NA,TRBJ2-7,CAWSDSIYEQYF,TGTGCCTGGAGCGACAGTATCTACGAGCAGTACTTC
TRBV2,TRBD1,13,once,TRBJ1-2,CASSTGTGSGYTF,TGTGCCAGCAGTACCGGGACAGGTTCCGGCTACACCTTC
TRBV5-1,TRBD1,16,NA,TRBJ2-1,CASSLAGTGGRNEQFF,TGCGCCAGCAGCTTGGCGGGGACAGGGGGTAGAAATGAGCAGTTCTTC
TRBV4-3,TRBD1,17,NA,TRBJ1-1,CASSRDRDPSRNTEAFF,TGCGCCAGCAGCCGCGACAGGGACCCATCGCGGAACACTGAAGCTTTCTTT
TRBV4-3,TRBD2,19,NA,TRBJ2-2,CASSQGLRASGKATGELFF,TGCGCCAGCAGCCAAGGTTTAAGGGCTAGCGGGAAGGCCACCGGGGAGCTGTTTTTT
TRBV7-9,TRBD1,15,NA,TRBJ1-2,CASSAGTGRQDGYTF,TGTGCCAGCAGCGCTGGGACAGGACGACAGGATGGCTACACCTTC
TRBV18,TRBD2,14,NA,TRBJ2-7,CASSPLAGADEQYF,TGTGCCAGCTCACCTCTAGCGGGAGCTGACGAGCAGTACTTC
TRBV29-1,NA,15,NA,TRBJ2-3,CSILSTATALYTQYF,TGCAGCATATTGAGTACGGCTACAGCTTTATACACGCAGTATTTT
TRBV7-9,NA,13,NA,TRBJ2-5,CASSLSVVETQYF,TGTGCCAGCAGCTTATCAGTGGTGGAGACCCAGTACTTC
TRBV7-6,NA,15,NA,TRBJ2-3,CASSLERPPTDTQYF,TGTGCCAGCAGCTTGGAGCGGCCACCCACAGATACGCAGTATTTT
TRBV7-9,TRBD1,17,NA,TRBJ1-1,CASSERWDRGLNTEAFF,TGTGCCAGCAGCGAACGTTGGGACAGGGGGCTGAACACTGAAGCTTTCTTT
TRBV9,NA,16,NA,TRBJ1-2,CASSPSHGGANYGYTF,TGTGCCAGCAGCCCTAGCCATGGGGGGGCTAACTATGGCTACACCTTC
TRBV9,NA,15,NA,TRBJ2-5,CASSSEQGRGKTQYF,TGTGCCAGCAGCTCCGAACAGGGTCGTGGAAAGACCCAGTACTTC
TRBV14,TRBD1,15,NA,TRBJ2-5,CASSDPPGQGGTQYF,TGTGCCAGTTCCGATCCACCGGGACAGGGGGGGACCCAGTACTTC
TRBV7-9,NA,14,once,TRBJ2-5,CASSLAGYQETQYF,TGTGCCAGCAGCTTAGCCGGGTACCAAGAGACCCAGTACTTC
TRBV9,NA,15,NA,TRBJ1-3,CASSVDGQFLNTIYF,TGTGCCAGCAGCGTAGATGGACAGTTCTTGAACACCATATATTTT
TRBV6-5,TRBD1,14,few,TRBJ2-7,CASRDGQGSYEQYF,TGTGCCAGCAGGGACGGACAGGGAAGTTACGAGCAGTACTTC
TRBV29-1,NA,14,NA,TRBJ1-4,CSALLGQVDEKLFF,TGCAGCGCCCTTCTGGGGCAGGTGGATGAAAAACTGTTTTTT
TRBV30,NA,13,NA,TRBJ2-3,CAWRGAGKDTQYF,TGTGCCTGGCGCGGGGCGGGGAAAGATACGCAGTATTTT
TRBV11-3,TRBD1,15,NA,TRBJ2-1,CASSLQGASYNEQFF,TGTGCCAGCAGCCTACAGGGGGCCTCCTACAATGAGCAGTTCTTC
TRBV20-1,NA,11,NA,TRBJ2-1,CSALEAPQQFF,TGCAGTGCCCTAGAGGCGCCGCAGCAGTTCTTC
TRBV9,TRBD1,17,once,TRBJ2-2,CASSGLYGTGITGELFF,TGTGCCAGCAGCGGACTCTACGGGACAGGGATTACCGGGGAGCTGTTTTTT
TRBV4-3,NA,15,once,TRBJ2-1,CASSQDFSGPNEQFF,TGCGCCAGCAGCCAAGATTTTTCAGGGCCGAATGAGCAGTTCTTC
TRBV7-2,NA,13,NA,TRBJ1-5,CASSLSVLQPQHF,TGTGCCAGCAGCCTGTCTGTCCTGCAGCCCCAGCATTTT
TRBV30,NA,12,NA,TRBJ2-7,CAWTGDVYEQYF,TGTGCCTGGACAGGGGACGTCTACGAGCAGTACTTC
TRBV7-2,NA,11,NA,TRBJ2-5,CASSFGETQYF,TGTGCCAGCAGCTTCGGAGAGACCCAGTACTTC